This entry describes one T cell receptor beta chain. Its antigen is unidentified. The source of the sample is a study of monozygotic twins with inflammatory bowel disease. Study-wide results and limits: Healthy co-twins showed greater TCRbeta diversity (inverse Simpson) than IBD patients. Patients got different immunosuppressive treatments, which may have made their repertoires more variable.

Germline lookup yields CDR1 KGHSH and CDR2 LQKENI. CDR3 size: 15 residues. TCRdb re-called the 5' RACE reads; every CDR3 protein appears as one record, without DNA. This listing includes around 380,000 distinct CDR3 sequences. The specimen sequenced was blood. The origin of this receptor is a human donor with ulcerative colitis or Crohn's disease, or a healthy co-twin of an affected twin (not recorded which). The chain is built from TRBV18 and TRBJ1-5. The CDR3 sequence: CASSPGGTDVQPQHF. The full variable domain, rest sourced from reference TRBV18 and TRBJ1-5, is NAGVMQNPRHLVRRRGQEARLRCSPMKGHSHVYWYRQLPEEGLKFMVYLQKENIIDESGMPKERFSAEFPKEGPSILRIQQVVRGDSAAYFCASSPGGTDVQPQHFGDGTRLSIL.